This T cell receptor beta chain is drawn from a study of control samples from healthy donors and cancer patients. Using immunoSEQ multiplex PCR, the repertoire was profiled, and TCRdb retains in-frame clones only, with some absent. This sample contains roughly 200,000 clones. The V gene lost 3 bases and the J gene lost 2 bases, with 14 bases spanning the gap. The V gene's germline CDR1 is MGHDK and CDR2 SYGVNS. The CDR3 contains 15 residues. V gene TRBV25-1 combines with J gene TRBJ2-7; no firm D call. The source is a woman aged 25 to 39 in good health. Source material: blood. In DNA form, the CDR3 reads TGTGCCAGCAGTGAGAAGGCAGCGACGGCCTACGAGCAGTACTTC. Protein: CASSEKAATAYEQYF.